Following are 9 T cell receptor beta chains from one sample sequenced in a study of T-cell reconstitution after alpha-beta-depleted transplantation in children. Unique molecular identifiers were incorporated during preparation of the TCRbeta library. From the PCR reads, TCRdb called clonotypes with MiXCR, one entry per CDR3 protein. This repertoire shows 450,000 to 550,000 distinct CDR3 sequences, 9.5% to 12% found once; its top ten account for 14%. Source: PBMCs, mostly from graft donor cells, taken 180 days after TCRalphabeta/CD19-depleted stem cell transplant. Source of these receptors: a female patient between 2 and 15 years old who had a stem cell transplant for aplastic anemia, so the T cells may come from the graft donor.

There are many counts of this clonotype. This chain links TRBV5-4 with TRBJ2-1; TRBD2 agrees at 10 bases. CDR1 and CDR2 (germline): SGHNT, YYREEE (reference sequence). This CDR3 spans 17 amino acids. The ends lost 4 bases at V and 3 bases at J; junction bases unmatched: 10. CDR3: CASSVLYSGRNYNEQFF. CDR3 nucleotide sequence: TGTGCCAGCAGCGTGTTGTATAGCGGGAGGAACTACAATGAGCAGTTCTTC.

The V call is TRBV28, the J call TRBJ2-1; D is possibly TRBD2 (5 bases). Germline loops: CDR1 MDHEN, CDR2 SYDVKM. The CDR3 contains 13 residues. V was shortened by 8 bases and J by 5 bases, with 13 bases between the two germline ends. CDR3 sequence: CASRRPKDNEQFF. The CDR3 coding sequence is TGTGCCAGCCGGAGGCCAAAAGACAATGAGCAGTTCTTC.

This clonotype has a handful of counts. The chain links TRBV28 to TRBJ2-6, with a weak D call TRBD2 (6 bases). This CDR3 contains 15 residues. Trimming took off 6 bases at V and 3 bases at J, with 12 bases between the two ends. Germline loops: CDR1 MDHEN, CDR2 SYDVKM. CDR3 DNA: TGTGCCAGCAGATTCGGGGGTAATGGGGCCAACGTCCTGACTTTC. Residues: CASRFGGNGANVLTF. The whole variable domain, remainder taken from reference TRBV28 and TRBJ2-6, is DVKVTQSSRYLVKRTGEKVFLECVQDMDHENMFWYRQDPGLGLRLIYFSYDVKMKEKGDIPEGYSVSREKKERFSLILESASTNQTSMYLCASRFGGNGANVLTFGAGSRLTVL.

The genes are TRBV6-6 and TRBJ1-1; weak D call: TRBD1 (6 bases). The CDR3 spans 12 residues. Per the germline V gene, CDR1 is MNHNY and CDR2 is SVGAGI (reference sequence). V gave up 5 bases and J gave up 10 bases, with 14 bases separating them. CDR3 sequence reads: CASSLRDKRAFF. The CDR3 bases are TGTGCCAGCAGTCTCCGGGACAAGAGAGCTTTCTTT.

This rearrangement joins TRBV3-1 to TRBJ1-1; D unclear. Trimming pared 0 bases from V and 1 base from J, leaving 9 bases between. Germline V CDR1 and CDR2: LGHDT, YNNKEL (reference sequence). The CDR3 is 15 amino acids. CDR3 DNA: TGTGCCAGCAGCCAAGATCTGGTACCGAACACTGAAGCTTTCTTT. Translation: CASSQDLVPNTEAFF.

This clonotype was seen a few times. The CDR3 DNA sequence: TGTGCCAGCAGTGAAGGGAACAATGAGCAGTTCTTC. Translating it yields CASSEGNNEQFF. J is TRBJ2-1 and V is TRBV25-1, with D hard to call. The CDR3 has 12 amino acids. Trimming removed 2 bases from V and 5 bases from J, with 4 bases in between. Germline CDR1 MGHDK, CDR2 SYGVNS.

A few counts support this clonotype. The rearrangement uses TRBV28 and TRBJ2-6; TRBD1 agrees at 12 bases. The ends lost 4 bases at V and 2 bases at J; junction bases unmatched: 9. Germline CDR1 reads MDHEN; CDR2 reads SYDVKM. The CDR3 loop spans 19 amino acids. CDR3 DNA: TGTGCCAGCAGTTGGGGTTTGGGGACAGGGGGCCCTGGGGCCAACGTCCTGACTTTC. Its translation is CASSWGLGTGGPGANVLTF. Full variable domain (remainder filled in from reference TRBV28 and TRBJ2-6): DVKVTQSSRYLVKRTGEKVFLECVQDMDHENMFWYRQDPGLGLRLIYFSYDVKMKEKGDIPEGYSVSREKKERFSLILESASTNQTSMYLCASSWGLGTGGPGANVLTFGAGSRLTVL.

This clonotype was detected a few times. The chain employs TRBV19 and TRBJ1-5; tentative D call: TRBD1 (6 bases). Germline CDR1 is LNHDA and CDR2 is SQIVND (reference sequence). The CDR3 extends over 16 amino acids. Trimming left V 6 bases short and J 0 bases short, with 15 bases between. The CDR3 sequence is CASSPGGGGSNQPQHF. CDR3 sequence (DNA): TGTGCCAGTAGCCCGGGCGGGGGCGGTAGCAATCAGCCCCAGCATTTT.

The gene calls are TRBV11-2 and TRBJ2-7; D unresolved. Trimming pared 3 bases from V and 2 bases from J, leaving 11 bases between. The germline CDR1 and CDR2 sequences are SGHAT and FQNNGV. The CDR3 runs to 14 residues. DNA for the CDR3: TGTGCCAGCAGCTTCAGTGGCTACACCTACGAGCAGTACTTC. It codes for CASSFSGYTYEQYF.